Shown below are 14 T cell receptor beta chains from a single sample sequenced in a study of control samples from healthy donors and cancer patients (dated by TCRdb to the early 2020s). The method behind the library was the immunoSEQ multiplex PCR assay. TCRdb holds this immuneACCESS table with in-frame rearrangements only. Some clones are missing; in checked studies, unresolved V genes explain under half, and the rest has no known cause. For this sample there are over 100,000 clones; approximately 88% appear just once. The ten largest clones take up less than 3.5% of the sample. Sequencing was performed on blood. All receptors come from a man aged 35 to 55 in good health.

This chain connects TRBV7-9 to TRBJ1-2, with 7 bases that match TRBD1. The CDR3 covers 13 residues. The V gene's germline CDR1 is SEHNR and CDR2 FQNEAQ (reference sequence). Trimming took 7 bases from V and 2 from J; bases not matched to a gene: 4. CDR3 bases: TGTGCCAGCACCTCGACAGGGAACTATGGCTACACCTTC. Translation gives CASTSTGNYGYTF.

The chain combines TRBV7-8 with TRBJ1-5; D is uncertain. The CDR3 length is 16 residues. In germline, CDR1 is SGHVS, CDR2 FQNEAQ. V lost 4 bases and J lost 2, with 15 bases in between. The CDR3: CASSSGRMAGNQPQHF. The CDR3 nucleotides are TGTGCCAGCAGCTCCGGCCGAATGGCGGGCAATCAGCCCCAGCATTTT.

V gene TRBV19 combines with J gene TRBJ2-7; D is unresolved. CDR3 size: 13 residues. Trimming removed 6 bases from V and 3 bases from J, with 12 bases in between. Germline CDR1 and CDR2: LNHDA and SQIVND (reference sequence). CDR3 sequence: CASSEPAGYEQYF. CDR3 coding DNA: TGTGCCAGTAGCGAGCCGGCAGGCTACGAGCAGTACTTC.

This clone was seen more than once but under ten times. The V and J genes are TRBV12-1 and TRBJ2-1; TRBD2 is the table's D call and was not checked against the DNA. TRBV12-1 counts as a pseudogene. The CDR3 loop spans 18 amino acids. CDR3: CASSFPTGLAGRGNEQFF. The CDR3 nucleotides read TGTGCCAGCAGCTTCCCGACCGGACTAGCGGGGAGAGGGAATGAGCAGTTCTTC.

The chain couples TRBV10-2 to TRBJ1-5; D is unclear. The CDR3 contains 14 residues. Germline CDR1 reads WSHSY; CDR2 reads SAAADI. The ends were cut back, 3 bases at V and 1 base at J, with 7 bases in the middle. CDR3 nucleotide sequence: TGCGCCAGCAGTGACTTCCTAAGCAATCAGCCCCAGCATTTT. This codes for CASSDFLSNQPQHF.

CDR3 in amino acids: CASSFSRDSDNSPLHF. The CDR3 nucleotides read TGTGCCAGCAGTTTTTCTCGGGACAGCGATAATTCACCCCTCCACTTT. The chain uses TRBV6-5 and TRBJ1-6; 7 nucleotides line up with TRBD1. With 4 bases clipped from V and 5 bases from J, the junction kept 8 bases outside the gene matches. The V gene's germline CDR1 is MNHEY and CDR2 SVGAGI. This CDR3 is built from 16 residues.

The chain couples TRBV15 to TRBJ2-7; no reliable D call. CDR3 length: 13 amino acids. The ends were cut back, 5 bases at V and 3 bases at J, with 11 bases in the middle. Per germline, CDR1 LNHNV and CDR2 YYDKDF (reference sequence). DNA of the CDR3: TGTGCCACCAGCCGTAGGGTTGGCTACGAGCAGTACTTC. As protein: CATSRRVGYEQYF.

This clone is a singleton in its sample. The CDR3 DNA follows: TGTGCCAGCAGTGAAGGGCTAGCGGGGTCCTACGAGCAGTACTTC. Translated: CASSEGLAGSYEQYF. The genes are TRBV2 and TRBJ2-7; 9 bases are a match to TRBD2. The CDR3 is made up of 15 amino acids. CDR1 SNHLY and CDR2 FYNNEI come from the germline V gene. V shed 1 base and J 1 base; nucleotides not matched to a gene: 2.

This chain links TRBV5-1 with TRBJ1-1, with D possibly being TRBD1 (5 bases). V was pared by 5 bases and J by 7 bases, with 9 bases between. Germline CDR1 is SGHRS and CDR2 is YFSETQ. The CDR3 contains 11 residues. CDR3 sequence: CASRGDGEAFF. The CDR3 nucleotides are TGCGCCAGCAGGGGGGACGGTGAAGCTTTCTTT. The variable domain in full, completed from reference TRBV5-1 and TRBJ1-1, reads KAGVTQTPRYLIKTRGQQVTLSCSPISGHRSVSWYQQTPGQGLQFLFEYFSETQRNKGNFPGRFSGRQFSNSRSEMNVSTLELGDSALYLCASRGDGEAFFGQGTRLTVV.

The chain joins TRBV5-1 to TRBJ1-1, with D possibly being TRBD1 (5 bases). The CDR3 is 11 residues long. CDR1 and CDR2 from the germline V gene are SGHRS and YFSETQ. Trimming shortened V by 5 bases and J by 5 bases, and 7 bases separated the two germline ends. The CDR3 spells CASRGETEAFF. The CDR3 nucleotides read TGCGCCAGCAGGGGGGAGACTGAAGCTTTCTTT.

The chain employs TRBV11-2 and TRBJ2-1; 14 bases map to TRBD2. This CDR3 is built from 17 residues. The germline CDR1 and CDR2 sequences are SGHAT and FQNNGV. J gave up 7 bases and V 5 bases, and 10 bases lay outside the gene matches. CDR3 amino acids: CASSPTSGGASGNEQFF. CDR3 coding DNA: TGTGCCAGCAGCCCGACTAGCGGGGGGGCCTCGGGGAATGAGCAGTTCTTC. The entire variable domain, with the rest obtained from reference TRBV11-2 and TRBJ2-1, is as follows: EAGVAQSPRYKIIEKRQSVAFWCNPISGHATLYWYQQILGQGPKLLIQFQNNGVVDDSQLPKDRFSAERLKGVDSTLKIQPAKLEDSAVYLCASSPTSGGASGNEQFFGPGTRLTVL.

The rearrangement joins TRBV5-1 to TRBJ2-7; 9 bases are shared with TRBD1. V was clipped by 5 bases and J by 3 bases; unmatched bases: 3. CDR1 is SGHRS, CDR2 YFSETQ, per germline. The CDR3 runs to 13 residues. The CDR3 spells CASRQGAYYEQYF. The CDR3, as DNA: TGCGCCAGCAGACAGGGGGCCTACTACGAGCAGTACTTC.

V and J are TRBV4-2 and TRBJ1-4; 8 nucleotides agree with TRBD1. Germline V gene sequence: CDR1 LGHNA, CDR2 YNFKEQ. The ends lost 5 bases at V and 5 bases at J; junction bases unmatched: 7. The CDR3 is 15 amino acids. CDR3 residues: CASSERTGRNEKLFF. CDR3 coding DNA: TGTGCCAGCAGCGAGCGGACAGGGAGAAATGAAAAACTGTTTTTT.

The chain recombines TRBV28 with TRBJ1-1; D is undetermined. The CDR3 spans 13 residues. Looked up from germline, CDR1 is MDHEN and CDR2 is SYDVKM. V shed 3 bases and J shed 4 bases, with 9 bases lying between them. This CDR3 reads CASSFRYLTEAFF. CDR3 DNA sequence: TGTGCCAGCAGTTTCCGGTATCTCACTGAAGCTTTCTTT.